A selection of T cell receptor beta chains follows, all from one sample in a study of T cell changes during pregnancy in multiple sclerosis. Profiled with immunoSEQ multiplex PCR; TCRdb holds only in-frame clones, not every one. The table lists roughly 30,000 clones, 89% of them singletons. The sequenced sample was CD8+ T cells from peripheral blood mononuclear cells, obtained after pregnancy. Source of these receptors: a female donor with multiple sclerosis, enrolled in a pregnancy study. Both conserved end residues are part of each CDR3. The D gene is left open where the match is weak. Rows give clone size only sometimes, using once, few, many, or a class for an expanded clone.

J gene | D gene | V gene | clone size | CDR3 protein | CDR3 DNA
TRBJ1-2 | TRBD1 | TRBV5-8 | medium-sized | CASSSPMTGGDYGYTF | TGTGCCAGCAGCTCCCCTATGACAGGGGGCGACTATGGCTACACCTTC
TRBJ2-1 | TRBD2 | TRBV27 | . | CASSLASGRGEQFF | TGTGCCAGCAGTTTAGCTAGCGGGAGAGGGGAGCAGTTCTTC
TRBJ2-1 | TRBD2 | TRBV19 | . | CASRILAGESSEQFF | TGTGCCAGTAGAATTCTAGCGGGAGAGAGTAGTGAGCAGTTCTTC
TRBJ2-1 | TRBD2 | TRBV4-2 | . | CASSLGRASYNEQFF | TGTGCCAGCAGCCTCGGGAGGGCCTCCTACAATGAGCAGTTCTTC
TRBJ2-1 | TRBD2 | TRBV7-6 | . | CASSPKRELSYNEQFF | TGTGCCAGCAGTCCCAAGCGGGAACTCTCCTACAATGAGCAGTTCTTC
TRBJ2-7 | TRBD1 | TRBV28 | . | CASQRRDSAYEQYF | TGTGCCAGCCAGAGACGGGACAGCGCCTACGAGCAGTACTTC
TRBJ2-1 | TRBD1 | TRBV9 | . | CASSPRTGEGYNEQFF | TGTGCCAGCAGCCCCCGGACAGGGGAGGGGTACAATGAGCAGTTCTTC
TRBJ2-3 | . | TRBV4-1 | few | CASTYRAGLTDTQYF | TGCGCCAGCACTTACAGGGCTGGCTTGACAGATACGCAGTATTTT
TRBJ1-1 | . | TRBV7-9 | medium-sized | CASILTPEMNTEAFF | TGTGCCAGCATCCTAACCCCGGAGATGAACACTGAAGCTTTCTTT
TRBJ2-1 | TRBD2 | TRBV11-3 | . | CASSLSTTASGTNEQFF | TGTGCCAGCAGCCTATCTACCACGGCTAGCGGGACCAATGAGCAGTTCTTC
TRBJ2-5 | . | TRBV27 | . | CASSLLGEVGETQYF | TGTGCCAGCAGTTTATTGGGGGAGGTAGGCGAGACCCAGTACTTC
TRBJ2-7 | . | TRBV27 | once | CASSLSVDFGEQYF | TGTGCCAGCAGTTTATCTGTCGACTTTGGAGAGCAGTACTTC
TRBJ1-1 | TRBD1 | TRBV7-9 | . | CASSPQGAEGFF | TGTGCCAGCAGCCCCCAGGGGGCCGAAGGTTTCTTT
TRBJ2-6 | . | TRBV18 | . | CASSETDTSSGANVLTF | TGTGCCAGCTCAGAGACAGATACCTCCTCTGGGGCCAACGTCCTGACTTTC
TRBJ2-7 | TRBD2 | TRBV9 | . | CASSPGTTAYEQYF | TGTGCCAGCAGCCCGGGGACTACGGCCTACGAGCAGTACTTC
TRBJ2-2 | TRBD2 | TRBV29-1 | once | CSVRGKQREGNTGELFF | TGCAGCGTTAGGGGGAAACAGCGGGAGGGTAACACCGGGGAGCTGTTTTTT
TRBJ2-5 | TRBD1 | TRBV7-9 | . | CASSSIQDRGHQETQYF | TGTGCCAGCAGCTCTATACAGGACAGGGGACACCAAGAGACCCAGTACTTC
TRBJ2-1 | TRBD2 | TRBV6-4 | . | CASSERAGGYNEQFF | TGTGCCAGCAGTGAGAGGGCGGGAGGCTACAATGAGCAGTTCTTC
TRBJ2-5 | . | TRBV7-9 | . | CASSPPETQYF | TGTGCCAGCAGCCCCCCGGAGACCCAGTACTTC
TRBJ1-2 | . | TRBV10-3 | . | CAIGQGGYTF | TGTGCCATCGGGCAGGGAGGCTACACCTTC